This T cell receptor beta chain stems from a study of beta chain features in type 1 diabetes. Remarks on this clone: Antigen specificity is unknown.

Expressed TCRB transcripts got sequenced, as all isolated RNA was reverse transcribed. Sequencing was performed with immunoSEQ multiplex PCR; in TCRdb, only in-frame clones are kept and a portion is missing. The table shows around 46,000 clones, with around 45% occurring only once. There are 13 residues in the CDR3. In germline, CDR1 is MDHEN, CDR2 SYDVKM. V gave up 2 bases and J gave up 7 bases, with 9 bases separating them. Study observations and caveats: Moderate yet significant TCRB CDR3 shortening was seen in Type 1 diabetes patients in all four CD4+ subsets. There were fewer insertions and more deletions at the VDJ junctions of type 1 diabetes patients.

The specimen was stem cell memory CD4+ T cells from blood. The chain recombines TRBV28 with TRBJ2-1; no clear D. This receptor was obtained from a man between 25 and 39 years old with type 1 diabetes. The CDR3 coding sequence is TGTGCCAGCAGTTTACGGAGAGCGAATGAGCAGTTCTTC. Its protein is CASSLRRANEQFF.